This is a list of T cell receptor beta chains from one sample in a study of cytomegalovirus exposure and HLA in healthy donors. Using immunoSEQ multiplex PCR, the repertoire was profiled, and TCRdb retains in-frame clones only, with some absent. Of 330,000 or so clones in the sample, roughly 89% were seen once. The sequenced sample consisted of PBMCs. These receptor sequences come from a woman under 30 in good health and CMV-seronegative. CDR3s include the opening cysteine and the closing phenylalanine or tryptophan.

CDR3: CSGTGVGTDTQYF
V: TRBV29-1
J: TRBJ2-3

CDR3: CASSRQETQYF
V: TRBV7-2
J: TRBJ2-5

CDR3: CASSMIAARDTQYF
V: TRBV6-5
J: TRBJ2-3

CDR3: CASSPESQGGELFF
V: TRBV18
J: TRBJ2-2

CDR3: CASSVLERETQYF
V: TRBV9
J: TRBJ2-5

CDR3: CASSGGGREKLFF
V: TRBV5-4
J: TRBJ1-4

CDR3: CASSFRGTYEQYF
V: TRBV27
J: TRBJ2-7

CDR3: CASSLAGWETQYF
V: TRBV5-1
J: TRBJ2-5

CDR3: CASRGGQGIYEQYF
V: TRBV2
J: TRBJ2-7

CDR3: CASSPGTSGNTGELFF
V: TRBV28
J: TRBJ2-2

CDR3: CASSPGQGLNYGYTF
V: TRBV7-3
J: TRBJ1-2

CDR3: CASSLRGRAVDTQYF
V: TRBV11-2
J: TRBJ2-3

CDR3: CASSLKVPALGEQYF
V: TRBV5-5
J: TRBJ2-7

CDR3: CASSRTSGQPQHF
V: TRBV6-5
J: TRBJ1-5

CDR3: CASRLGGNLNTQYF
V: TRBV6-4
J: TRBJ2-3

CDR3: CASSPGAGGEQFF
V: TRBV18
J: TRBJ2-1

CDR3: CASSYEEWGTDTQYF
V: TRBV6-5
J: TRBJ2-3

CDR3: CASSLAREIGGSSYEQYF
V: TRBV5-1
J: TRBJ2-7

CDR3: CASSRPTGGFGETQYF
V: TRBV5-1
J: TRBJ2-5

CDR3: CASSEGDRNYGYTF
V: TRBV6-1
J: TRBJ1-2

CDR3: CASSLGLASGELFF
V: TRBV2
J: TRBJ2-2

CDR3: CASSQRSLFGLAGREQFF
V: TRBV7-2
J: TRBJ2-1

CDR3: CASSLESNSYNEQFF
V: TRBV6-4
J: TRBJ2-1

CDR3: CASSSRTENTEAFF
V: TRBV5-1
J: TRBJ1-1

CDR3: CASSTSPQRGGDNNEKLFF
V: TRBV19
J: TRBJ1-4

CDR3: CASSFSGTANYQPQHF
V: TRBV28
J: TRBJ1-5

CDR3: CASSTGSTYEQYF
V: TRBV9
J: TRBJ2-7

CDR3: CSVIRQGGDNYGYTF
V: TRBV29-1
J: TRBJ1-2

CDR3: CASSLTGGNNEQFF
V: TRBV11-3
J: TRBJ2-1

CDR3: CASSQDPGGSGNTIYF
V: TRBV4-1
J: TRBJ1-3

CDR3: CASCGLAGVGETQYF
V: TRBV18
J: TRBJ2-5

CDR3: CASSLSQYGYTF
V: TRBV7-2
J: TRBJ1-2

CDR3: CAWSKSSYNEQFF
V: TRBV30
J: TRBJ2-1

CDR3: CASSRTGETQYF
V: TRBV7-2
J: TRBJ2-5

CDR3: CASSPDRDGYGYTF
V: TRBV18
J: TRBJ1-2

CDR3: CASSRTSGASDTQYF
V: TRBV5-1
J: TRBJ2-3

CDR3: CASSQGLVVKERDEQFF
V: TRBV4-3
J: TRBJ2-1